This T cell receptor (beta chain) emerged from a study of T-cell reconstitution after alpha-beta-depleted transplantation in children. Unique molecular identifiers were incorporated into the prepared TCRbeta library. TCRdb called the PCR reads again in MiXCR, with one record for every CDR3 protein. The sample lists 640,000 or so distinct CDR3 sequences; about 15% were seen once. The trim removed 4 bases at V and 3 bases at J, leaving 9 bases unmatched. From germline, CDR1 is SQVTM and CDR2 ANQGSEA. The CDR3 spans 15 residues. This clonotype was recorded at least ten times. The receptor was derived from a human donor who donated a stem cell graft to a child with acute myeloid leukemia. The chain links TRBV29-1 to TRBJ2-3, with TRBD2 matching 8 bases. The specimen comprised PBMCs from the stem cell graft donor, sampled from the stem cell graft. CDR3 DNA sequence: TGCAGCGTTGCATCTGCGGGGGGATTAACAGATACGCAGTATTTT. It encodes CSVASAGGLTDTQYF.